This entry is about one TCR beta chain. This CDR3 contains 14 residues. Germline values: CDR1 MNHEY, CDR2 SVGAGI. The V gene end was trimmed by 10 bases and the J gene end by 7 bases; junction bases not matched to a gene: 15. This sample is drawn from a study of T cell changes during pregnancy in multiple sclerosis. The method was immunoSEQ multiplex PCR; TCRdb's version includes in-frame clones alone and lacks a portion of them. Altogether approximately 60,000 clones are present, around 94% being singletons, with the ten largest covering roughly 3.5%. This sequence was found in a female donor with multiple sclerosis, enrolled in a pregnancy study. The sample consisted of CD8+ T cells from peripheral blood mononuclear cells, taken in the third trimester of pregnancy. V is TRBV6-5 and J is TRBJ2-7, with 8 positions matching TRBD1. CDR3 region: CATGTGRTYAEQYF. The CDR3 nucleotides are TGTGCCACCGGGACAGGAAGGACCTATGCGGAGCAGTACTTC.